This T cell receptor (beta chain) emerged from a study of breast tumors, draining lymph nodes, adjacent tissues. This clonotype has a count of ten or more. TCRdb re-analysed the multiplex PCR reads in MiXCR, keeping a single row per CDR3 protein. The table shows 50,000 to 85,000 distinct CDR3 sequences, with about 40% occurring only once. Germline loops: CDR1 LGHDT, CDR2 YNNKEL (reference sequence). There are 15 residues in the CDR3. Trimming removed 1 base at V and 0 bases at J, with 7 bases between. The TCR was taken from a female donor with breast cancer. Some clones in this sample may be carry-over from other donors' samples. Sequencing was performed on breast tumor tissue. V usage is TRBV3-1 and J usage is TRBJ1-5; no clear D. The CDR3 DNA sequence: TGTGCCAGCAGCCAAGCTCCGTCTAGCAATCAGCCCCAGCATTTT. As protein: CASSQAPSSNQPQHF.